In this sample, the clone carrying this T cell receptor (beta chain) turned up a few times. Germline-derived CDR1 and CDR2 are MNHEY and SMNVEV (reference sequence). V lost 6 bases, J lost 2 bases, and 8 bases lay in between. The CDR3 has 13 residues. TCRdb called the RT-PCR reads again in MiXCR, with one record for every CDR3 protein. The table lists approximately 430,000 distinct CDR3 sequences, more than 15% of them singletons. The data were taken from a study of patients and donors after allogeneic stem cell transplantation. The chain has TRBV27 and TRBJ1-5, with D maybe TRBD1 (5 bases). This clonotype was sampled from a human donor who was either an allogeneic HSCT recipient or a stem cell or donor lymphocyte infusion donor (not recorded which). It is not recorded whose cells these are; they may come from a transplant donor. The source material was blood, either unsorted or a sorted T cell fraction (not recorded which). The CDR3 nucleotides read TGTGCCAGCAGGTTGGGGCGCAATCAGCCCCAGCATTTT. This translates into CASRLGRNQPQHF.